This T cell receptor (beta chain) was retrieved from a study of T cell changes during pregnancy in multiple sclerosis. The CDR3 has 11 amino acids. With 3 bases removed from V and 7 bases from J, the gap between germline ends came to 3 bases. Germline lookup yields CDR1 SEHNR and CDR2 FQNEAQ (reference sequence). The table came from immunoSEQ multiplex PCR; TCRdb's copy has only in-frame clones and leaves some out. The sample consists of tens of thousands of clones, 85% to 95% of them appearing once. The chain is built from TRBV7-9 and TRBJ1-4; D is ambiguous. Here the sequenced sample was CD4+ T cells from peripheral blood mononuclear cells, taken in the third trimester of pregnancy. This clonotype was sampled from a female donor with multiple sclerosis, enrolled in a pregnancy study. The CDR3 nucleotides are TGTGCCAGCAGCTTCAGTGAAAAACTGTTTTTT. Translation: CASSFSEKLFF. The full variable domain, in which reference TRBV7-9 and TRBJ1-4 provide the parts outside the CDR3, is DTGVSQNPRHKITKRGQNVTFRCDPISEHNRLYWYRQTLGQGPEFLTYFQNEAQLEKSRLLSDRFSAERPKGSFSTLEIQRTEQGDSAMYLCASSFSEKLFFGSGTQLSVL.